The present T cell receptor beta chain was sequenced within a study of spatial heterogeneity in lung cancer. Study context: Detected beta-chain sequences consistently exceeded alpha-chain sequences. On average, each unique TCR and UMI combination appeared more than ten times in raw reads.

Individually, TCR cDNA molecules were each labelled with a unique molecular identifier. Using its own MiXCR run on the 5' RACE reads, TCRdb lists one record per CDR3 protein. The sample records a few thousand distinct CDR3 sequences, about a fifth being singletons. CDR3 length equals 16 residues. V lost 5 bases and J 4 bases, leaving 19 bases between the germline ends. Germline-derived CDR1 and CDR2 are SGHAT and FQNNGV. Time point indicated: sample taken at primary tumor resection. Extraction of whole RNA from tumor, nontumor lung or frozen PBMC preceded unsorted sequencing. The donors, around 72 patients with untreated early-stage non-small cell lung cancer, provided the samples.

This TCR came from a female donor with early-stage non-small cell lung cancer. V and J are TRBV11-2 and TRBJ2-3, with D perhaps being TRBD1 or TRBD2 (7 bases each). The sample in question was normal lung tissue next to the tumor, obtained at surgery. CDR3 nucleotide sequence: TGTGCCAGCAGCCCCCAGGGGGGGGGGCGATCAGATACGCAGTATTTT. Translation gives CASSPQGGGRSDTQYF.